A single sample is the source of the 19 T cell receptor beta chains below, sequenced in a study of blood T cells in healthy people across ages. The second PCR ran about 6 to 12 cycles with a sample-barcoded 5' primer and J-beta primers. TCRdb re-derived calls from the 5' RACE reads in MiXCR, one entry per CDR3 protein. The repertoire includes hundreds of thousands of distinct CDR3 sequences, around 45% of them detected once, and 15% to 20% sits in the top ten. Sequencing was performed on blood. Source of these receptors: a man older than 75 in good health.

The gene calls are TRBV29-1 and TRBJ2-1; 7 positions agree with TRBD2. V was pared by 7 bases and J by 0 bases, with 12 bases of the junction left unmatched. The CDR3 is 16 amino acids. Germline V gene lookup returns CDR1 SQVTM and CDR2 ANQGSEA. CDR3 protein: CSAGTTGQISYNEQFF. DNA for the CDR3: TGCAGCGCCGGGACTACCGGACAAATCTCCTACAATGAGCAGTTCTTC.

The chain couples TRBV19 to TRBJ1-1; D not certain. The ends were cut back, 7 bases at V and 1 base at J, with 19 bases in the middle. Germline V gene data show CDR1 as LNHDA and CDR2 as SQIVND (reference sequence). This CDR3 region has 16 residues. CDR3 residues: CASKFLSSVANTEAFF. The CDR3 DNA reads TGTGCCAGTAAATTTCTGAGTTCGGTCGCGAACACTGAAGCTTTCTTT.

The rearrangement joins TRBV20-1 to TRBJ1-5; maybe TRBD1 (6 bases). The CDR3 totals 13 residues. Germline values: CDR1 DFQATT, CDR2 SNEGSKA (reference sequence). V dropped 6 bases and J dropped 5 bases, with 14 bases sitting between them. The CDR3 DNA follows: TGCAGTGCCCTCAGGGGTCGCGATCAGCCCCAGCATTTT. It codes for CSALRGRDQPQHF.

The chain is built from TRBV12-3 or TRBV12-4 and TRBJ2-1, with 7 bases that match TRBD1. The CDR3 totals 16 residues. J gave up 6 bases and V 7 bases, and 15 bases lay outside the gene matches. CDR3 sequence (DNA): TGTGCCAGCATCAGGAGGTCGGGACAGTGGATCAATGAGCAGTTCTTC. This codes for CASIRRSGQWINEQFF.

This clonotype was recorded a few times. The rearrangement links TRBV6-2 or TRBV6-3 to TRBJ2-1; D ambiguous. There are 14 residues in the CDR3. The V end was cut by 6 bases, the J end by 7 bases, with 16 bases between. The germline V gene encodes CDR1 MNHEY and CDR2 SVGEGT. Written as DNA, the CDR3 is TGTGCCAGCAGAATAGACGCCGGACCGAATGAGCAGTTCTTC. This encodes CASRIDAGPNEQFF.

This CDR3 is CSAQTSEETQYF. The CDR3 DNA sequence: TGCAGTGCTCAGACTAGTGAGGAGACCCAGTACTTC. V is TRBV20-1 and J is TRBJ2-7, with D tentatively TRBD2 (6 bases). The J call may be incorrect, as the DNA end agrees better with TRBJ2-5. The CDR3 consists of 12 residues. The germline V gene has CDR1 DFQATT and CDR2 SNEGSKA (reference sequence).

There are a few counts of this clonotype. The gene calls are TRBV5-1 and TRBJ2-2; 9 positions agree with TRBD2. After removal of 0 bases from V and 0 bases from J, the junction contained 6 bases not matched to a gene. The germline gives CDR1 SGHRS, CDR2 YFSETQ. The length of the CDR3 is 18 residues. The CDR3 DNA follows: TGCGCCAGCAGCTTGGACCTAGCGGGGATCGCGAACACCGGGGAGCTGTTTTTT. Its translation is CASSLDLAGIANTGELFF.

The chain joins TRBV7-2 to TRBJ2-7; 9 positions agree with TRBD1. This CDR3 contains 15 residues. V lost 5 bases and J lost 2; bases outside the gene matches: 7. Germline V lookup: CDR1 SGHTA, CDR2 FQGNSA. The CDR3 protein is CASSPGTGRTYEQYF. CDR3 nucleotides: TGTGCCAGCAGCCCCGGGACAGGGAGGACCTACGAGCAGTACTTC.

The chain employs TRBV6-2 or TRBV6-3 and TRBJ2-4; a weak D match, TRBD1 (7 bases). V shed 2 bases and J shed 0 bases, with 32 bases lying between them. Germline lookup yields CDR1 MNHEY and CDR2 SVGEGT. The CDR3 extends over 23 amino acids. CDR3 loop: CASSYPRDDRPARGRPAKNIQYF. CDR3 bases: TGTGCCAGCAGTTACCCACGGGACGACAGGCCAGCCAGGGGGAGGCCAGCCAAAAACATTCAGTACTTC.

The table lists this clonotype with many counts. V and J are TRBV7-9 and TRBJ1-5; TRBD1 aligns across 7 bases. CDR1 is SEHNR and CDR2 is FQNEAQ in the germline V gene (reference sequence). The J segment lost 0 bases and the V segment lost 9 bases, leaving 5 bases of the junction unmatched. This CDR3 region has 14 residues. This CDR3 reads CASQGGNSNQPQHF. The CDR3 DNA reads TGTGCCAGTCAGGGGGGGAATAGCAATCAGCCCCAGCATTTT.

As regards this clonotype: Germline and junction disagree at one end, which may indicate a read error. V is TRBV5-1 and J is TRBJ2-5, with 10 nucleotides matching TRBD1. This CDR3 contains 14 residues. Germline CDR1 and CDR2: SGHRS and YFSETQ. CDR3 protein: CTSSLTGGMETQYF. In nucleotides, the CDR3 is TGCACCAGCAGCTTGACAGGGGGCATGGAGACCCAGTACTTC.

As DNA, the CDR3 is TGTGCCAGCAGTTACCCACCGACTAGCGGGGCCTCCTACGAGCAGTACTTC. It yields the protein CASSYPPTSGASYEQYF. The V and J genes are TRBV6-7 and TRBJ2-7; 11 nucleotides agree with TRBD2. TRBV6-7 is annotated as an ORF whose role is uncertain. The CDR3 runs 17 residues. Trimming at V came to 2 bases and at J to 0 bases, leaving 6 bases not matched to a gene.

CDR3 region: CASTLSGRARDEQFF. The CDR3 region has the DNA TGTGCCAGCACCCTTAGCGGGAGGGCCAGGGATGAGCAGTTCTTC. The V and J genes are TRBV2 and TRBJ2-1; 11 bases match TRBD2. The length of the CDR3 is 15 residues. The germline V gene encodes CDR1 SNHLY and CDR2 FYNNEI. The ends lost 7 bases at V and 8 bases at J; junction bases unmatched: 10.

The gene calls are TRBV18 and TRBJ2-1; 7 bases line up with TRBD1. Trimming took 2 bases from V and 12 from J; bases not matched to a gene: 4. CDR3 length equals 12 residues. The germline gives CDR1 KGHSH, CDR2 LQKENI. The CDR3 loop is CASSPDRQGQFF. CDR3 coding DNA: TGTGCCAGCTCACCAGATCGACAGGGGCAGTTCTTC.

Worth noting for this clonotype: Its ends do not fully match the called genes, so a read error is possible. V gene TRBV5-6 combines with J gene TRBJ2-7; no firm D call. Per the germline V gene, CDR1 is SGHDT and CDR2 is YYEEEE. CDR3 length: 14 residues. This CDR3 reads CASSLISSSSEQYF. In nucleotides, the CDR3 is TGTGCCAGCAGCTTGATCAGCTCCTCCTCCGAGCAGTACTTC.

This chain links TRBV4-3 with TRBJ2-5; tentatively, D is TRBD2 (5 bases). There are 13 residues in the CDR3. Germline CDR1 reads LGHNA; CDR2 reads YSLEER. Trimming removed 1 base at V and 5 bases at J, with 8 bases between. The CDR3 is CASSQGGYETQYF. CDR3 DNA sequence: TGCGCCAGCAGCCAAGGCGGGTATGAGACCCAGTACTTC.

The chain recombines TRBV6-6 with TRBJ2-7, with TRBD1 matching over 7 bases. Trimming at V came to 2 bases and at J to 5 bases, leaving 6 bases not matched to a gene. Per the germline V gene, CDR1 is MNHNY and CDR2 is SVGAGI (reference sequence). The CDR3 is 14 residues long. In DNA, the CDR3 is TGTGCCAGCAGTTACGGGACAGCCAATAACGAGCAGTACTTC. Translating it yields CASSYGTANNEQYF.

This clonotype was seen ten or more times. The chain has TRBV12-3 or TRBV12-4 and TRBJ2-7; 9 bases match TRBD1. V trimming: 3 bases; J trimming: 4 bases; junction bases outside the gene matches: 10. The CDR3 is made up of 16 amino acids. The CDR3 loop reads CASSLGVGQGGYEQYF. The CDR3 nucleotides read TGTGCCAGCAGTTTGGGAGTGGGACAGGGCGGGTACGAGCAGTACTTC.

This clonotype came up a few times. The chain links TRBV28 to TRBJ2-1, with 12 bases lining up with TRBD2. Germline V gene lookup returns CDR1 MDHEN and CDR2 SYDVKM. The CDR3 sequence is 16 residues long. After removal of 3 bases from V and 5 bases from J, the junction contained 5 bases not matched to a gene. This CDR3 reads CASSFIRLAGDNEQFF. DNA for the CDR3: TGTGCCAGCAGTTTTATTCGACTAGCGGGAGACAATGAGCAGTTCTTC.